The 28 T cell receptor beta chains below all came from one sample that was sequenced in a study of molecular identifiers for immune sequencing clone quantification (dated by TCRdb to the late 2010s). Library preparation was by PCR. The reads were generated on a NextSeq 500. Using fastp at Q25 and MiXCR, TCRdb reprocessed the public reads and kept productive beta chains. Rows with one shared CDR3 protein collapse into an entry with the most common genes and DNA. The sample table shows roughly 40,000 distinct CDR3 sequences, and approximately 25% are seen once. Around 0.96% of the sample rests with the top ten. Sequenced sample: naive CD8+ T cells from blood, with Jurkat cell RNA spiked in. This sample's cell subset or site label indicates: FACS-sorted CD8+CD4-CCR7+CD45RA+ naive T cells. These receptors came from a human donor in good health. Some libraries in this study had Jurkat cell RNA spiked in.

Many counts were recorded for this clonotype. The chain is built from TRBV19 and TRBJ1-1; D ambiguous. V shed 5 bases and J shed 3 bases, with 13 bases lying between them. Germline V gives CDR1 LNHDA, CDR2 SQIVND (reference sequence). This CDR3 spans 14 amino acids. The CDR3, as DNA: TGTGCCAGTAGTGCGACGGGCGCATACACTGAAGCTTTCTTT. Protein product: CASSATGAYTEAFF.

This clonotype was counted only a few times. This sequence joins TRBV11-1 and TRBJ2-3; TRBD2 might be the D (6 bases). Between the trimmed V and J ends, which lost 5 bases and 4 bases, there was a span of 19 bases. The CDR3 runs to 16 residues. CDR1 and CDR2 from the germline V gene are SGHAT and FQDESV (reference sequence). CDR3 in amino acids: CASSRTIGGFPDTQYF. The CDR3 DNA reads as TGTGCCAGCAGCCGGACTATTGGCGGGTTCCCAGATACGCAGTATTTT. Variable domain in full (rest from reference TRBV11-1 and TRBJ2-3): EAEVAQSPRYKITEKSQAVAFWCDPISGHATLYWYRQILGQGPELLVQFQDESVVDDSQLPKDRFSAERLKGVDSTLKIQPAELGDSAMYLCASSRTIGGFPDTQYFGPGTRLTVL.

There are many counts of this clonotype. This chain joins TRBV12-3 or TRBV12-4 and TRBJ1-5; no reliable D call. CDR3 length: 14 residues. The germline V and J ends were trimmed by 6 bases and 2 bases, with 11 bases remaining between them. CDR3 protein: CASSHVGGNQPQHF. CDR3 DNA: TGTGCCAGCAGCCACGTCGGGGGCAATCAGCCCCAGCATTTT.

This clonotype was counted ten times or more. V gene TRBV27 combines with J gene TRBJ2-3; TRBD2 aligns across 10 bases. Germline values: CDR1 MNHEY, CDR2 SMNVEV (reference sequence). V lost 5 bases, J lost 4 bases, and 9 bases stayed unmatched. The CDR3 covers 16 residues. CDR3 DNA: TGTGCCAGCAGTGACGGGACTAGCGCTGCTTCAGATACGCAGTATTTT. Residues: CASSDGTSAASDTQYF.

This clonotype was observed at least ten times. A junction end diverges from the germline sequence, so it may reflect a read error. The chain recombines TRBV7-6 with TRBJ2-1; 11 nucleotides agree with TRBD2. CDR1 and CDR2 (germline): SGHVS, FNYEAQ. The CDR3 is made up of 16 amino acids. In DNA, the CDR3 is TGTGCCAGCGGCTTAGGGACTAGCGGCTGGGGAGATGAGCAGTTCTTC. It is translated as CASGLGTSGWGDEQFF.

At least ten counts were recorded for this clonotype. The chain carries TRBV4-3 and TRBJ2-7, with TRBD2 identical over 8 bases. Germline CDR1 LGHNA, CDR2 YSLEER. This CDR3 is built from 13 residues. V shed 3 bases and J 6 bases; nucleotides not matched to a gene: 4. The CDR3 bases are TGCGCCAGCAGCCAGCCTGCGGGGGGCGAGCAGTACTTC. Its protein is CASSQPAGGEQYF.

This chain uses TRBV4-3 with TRBJ1-5; D unclear. The ends were cut back, 6 bases at V and 9 bases at J, with 18 bases in the middle. This CDR3 contains 14 residues. Germline CDR1 and CDR2: LGHNA and YSLEER. The CDR3 region has the DNA TGCGCCAGCAGGAGGGCCCGGGGTCCGGGGCCCCAGCATTTT. Protein sequence: CASRRARGPGPQHF.

The genes are TRBV4-2 and TRBJ1-4; 10 bases match TRBD1. J lost 7 bases, V lost 0 bases, and 8 bases had no gene match. This CDR3 region has 17 residues. Looked up from germline, CDR1 is LGHNA and CDR2 is YNFKEQ. In nucleotides, the CDR3 is TGTGCCAGCAGCCAAGAGACGACAGGGGGCGCCGGTGAAAAACTGTTTTTT. Amino acids: CASSQETTGGAGEKLFF.

This clonotype has at least ten counts. The CDR3 loop is CASSQDPRTVTGELFF. CDR3 DNA sequence: TGCGCCAGCAGCCAAGACCCCAGGACAGTCACCGGGGAGCTGTTTTTT. V gene TRBV4-1 combines with J gene TRBJ2-2, with D perhaps matching TRBD1 (6 bases). V dropped 0 bases and J dropped 4 bases, with 12 bases sitting between them. Germline CDR1 is MGHRA and CDR2 is YSYEKL. The CDR3 covers 16 residues.

Points on this clonotype: A read error may explain this, as a much larger clone is one base away. The CDR3 coding sequence is TGCAGCGTCGTTGACCCGGGACAGCTTCGGGCCAACGTCCTGACTTTC. Protein product: CSVVDPGQLRANVLTF. The chain employs TRBV29-1 and TRBJ2-6, with 7 bases aligning to TRBD1. The J segment lost 5 bases and the V segment lost 6 bases, leaving 13 bases of the junction unmatched. CDR1 and CDR2 (germline): SQVTM, ANQGSEA. The CDR3 sequence is 16 residues long.

This clonotype was detected ten times or more. The V gene is TRBV19, the J gene TRBJ2-7; D possibly corresponds to TRBD1 (5 bases). CDR1 is LNHDA and CDR2 is SQIVND in the germline V gene (reference sequence). Trimming pared 2 bases from V and 3 bases from J, leaving 14 bases between. This CDR3 is built from 15 residues. CDR3 in DNA: TGTGCCAGTAGTATAAGGGGAACCCGAATCTACGAGCAGTACTTC. Its protein is CASSIRGTRIYEQYF.

This clonotype has only one observation. The junction departs from germline at one end; a sequencing error may be responsible. This sequence joins TRBV5-3 and TRBJ2-3; D uncertain. TRBV5-3 is given ORF status, its function remaining uncertain. This CDR3 contains 14 residues. In DNA form, the CDR3 reads TGTGCCAGCAGCTGGCTAGAGAACACAGATACGCAGTATTTT. It yields the protein CASSWLENTDTQYF.

This clonotype was recorded many times. The rearrangement links TRBV19 to TRBJ1-1, with D perhaps matching TRBD1 (6 bases). Trimming removed 6 bases at V and 5 bases at J, with 13 bases between. The CDR3 is made up of 13 amino acids. Per germline, CDR1 LNHDA and CDR2 SQIVND (reference sequence). The CDR3 DNA is TGTGCCAGTAGGGAACTAGGGGGAACTGAAGCTTTCTTT. Translated, it gives CASRELGGTEAFF.

This clonotype occurred many times. V gene TRBV6-5 combines with J gene TRBJ1-6; 8 bases align to TRBD1. V lost 5 bases, J lost 6 bases, and 6 bases stayed unmatched. Germline values: CDR1 MNHEY, CDR2 SVGAGI. There are 15 residues in the CDR3. CDR3 region: CASSPTGQANSPLHF. Here the CDR3 DNA reads TGTGCCAGCAGTCCGACGGGACAGGCTAATTCACCCCTCCACTTT.

The table lists this clonotype with a few counts. The chain couples TRBV13 to TRBJ2-2; TRBD2 agrees at 9 bases. The CDR3 runs 16 residues. Germline assignment: CDR1 PRHDT and CDR2 FYEKMQ (reference sequence). V was pared by 1 base and J by 0 bases, with 0 bases of the junction left unmatched. The CDR3 DNA reads TGTGCCAGCAGCTTAGCTAGCGGGACGAACACCGGGGAGCTGTTTTTT. Translating it yields CASSLASGTNTGELFF.

On this clonotype: One base away lies a much larger clone, so this may be a sequencing read error. CDR3 amino acids: CSVERPGHRSGANALTF. CDR3 sequence (DNA): TGCAGCGTGGAGAGACCGGGACACAGGTCTGGGGCCAACGCCCTGACTTTC. This chain links TRBV29-1 with TRBJ2-6; D may be TRBD1 (6 bases). The length of the CDR3 is 17 residues. Germline CDR1 is SQVTM and CDR2 is ANQGSEA.

The CDR3 sequence: CASTTPGGTEAFF. The CDR3 nucleotides are TGTGCCAGTACCACCCCGGGGGGAACTGAAGCTTTCTTT. This chain joins TRBV19 and TRBJ1-1; TRBD1 is a possible D gene (5 bases). With 7 bases removed from V and 5 bases from J, the gap between germline ends came to 14 bases. From germline, CDR1 is LNHDA and CDR2 SQIVND (reference sequence). The CDR3 loop spans 13 amino acids.

This clonotype was recorded many times. The rearrangement links TRBV28 to TRBJ1-4; 7 bases fit TRBD1. The V gene's germline CDR1 is MDHEN and CDR2 SYDVKM. Germline trimming cut 10 bases from V and 10 bases from J; bases unmatched to any gene: 9. The CDR3 has 12 residues. The CDR3 reads CATKGGGGKLFF. CDR3 in DNA: TGTGCCACCAAGGGAGGGGGCGGAAAACTGTTTTTT. Combining the CDR3 with reference TRBV28 and TRBJ1-4 gives the whole variable domain DVKVTQSSRYLVKRTGEKVFLECVQDMDHENMFWYRQDPGLGLRLIYFSYDVKMKEKGDIPEGYSVSREKKERFSLILESASTNQTSMYLCATKGGGGKLFFGSGTQLSVL.

As to this clonotype: A much bigger clone sits one base away, suggesting this may be a read error. The rearrangement uses TRBV5-6 and TRBJ2-1, with D possibly matching TRBD1 (6 bases). V shed 0 bases and J shed 0 bases, with 10 bases lying between them. This CDR3 has 16 amino acids. The germline CDR1 and CDR2 sequences are SGHDT and YYEEEE. The CDR3 protein is CASSLGQECSYNEQFF. Here the CDR3 DNA reads TGTGCCAGCAGCTTGGGACAGGAGTGCTCCTACAATGAGCAGTTCTTC.

Comments on this clonotype: This may stem from a read error, because a much larger clone lies one nucleotide away. The V call is TRBV7-9, the J call TRBJ2-5; D possibly corresponds to TRBD1 (6 bases). This CDR3 has 14 residues. Looked up from germline, CDR1 is SEHNR and CDR2 is FQNEAQ (reference sequence). CDR3 residues: CTSSDHRDQETQYF. The DNA for the CDR3 is TGTACCAGCAGCGACCACAGGGATCAAGAGACCCAGTACTTC.

The sample holds a few counts of this clonotype. The chain uses TRBV6-1 and TRBJ2-1; a weak D match, TRBD1 (6 bases). The CDR3 runs 12 residues. The germline V gene has CDR1 MNHNS and CDR2 SASEGT. V lost 3 bases and J lost 9, with 9 bases in between. The CDR3 nucleotides read TGTGCCAGCAGTGAGGTCAGGGGTGAGCAGTTCTTC. Protein: CASSEVRGEQFF.

This clonotype was recorded at least ten times. The chain combines TRBV7-9 with TRBJ2-7, with TRBD2 as a possible D gene (5 bases). There are 13 residues in the CDR3. Trimming removed 5 bases at V and 3 bases at J, with 11 bases between. The germline CDR1 and CDR2 sequences are SEHNR and FQNEAQ (reference sequence). The CDR3 sequence is CASSPAEGYEQYF. DNA for the CDR3: TGTGCCAGCAGCCCGGCCGAGGGCTACGAGCAGTACTTC.

V and J are TRBV27 and TRBJ2-7; D is possibly TRBD2 (5 bases). Trimming took off 2 bases at V and 1 base at J, with 12 bases between the two ends. This CDR3 is built from 15 residues. Germline V lookup: CDR1 MNHEY, CDR2 SMNVEV (reference sequence). The CDR3 sequence is CASSLTGIGSYEQYF. The CDR3 DNA reads as TGTGCCAGCAGTTTAACCGGGATAGGGTCCTACGAGCAGTACTTC.

V and J are TRBV6-4 and TRBJ2-7, with D perhaps matching TRBD1 (6 bases). CDR1 MRHNA and CDR2 SNTAGT come from the germline V gene. The CDR3 sequence is 15 residues long. The germline V and J ends were trimmed by 10 bases and 0 bases, with 19 bases remaining between them. The CDR3 sequence: CANPAARGSSYEQYF. The DNA of the CDR3 is TGTGCCAACCCGGCTGCGAGGGGGAGCTCCTACGAGCAGTACTTC.

Worth noting for this clonotype: The missing conserved phenylalanine or tryptophan at the end of this CDR3 makes a read error likely. The V gene is TRBV4-1, the J gene TRBJ2-3; 11 bases agree with TRBD2. There are 16 residues in the CDR3. CDR1 and CDR2 from the germline V gene are MGHRA and YSYEKL. The V gene end was trimmed by 1 base and the J gene end by 0 bases; junction bases not matched to a gene: 0. The CDR3 sequence is CASSQGLAGSTDTQYL. The CDR3 nucleotides are TGCGCCAGCAGCCAAGGACTAGCGGGGAGCACAGATACGCAGTATCTT.

This clonotype rates as medium-sized. The V gene is TRBV28, the J gene TRBJ2-7; D not certain. This CDR3 is built from 13 residues. V dropped 5 bases and J dropped 0 bases, with 8 bases sitting between them. The germline V gene encodes CDR1 MDHEN and CDR2 SYDVKM. The CDR3 here is CASSPGLSYEQYF. As DNA, the CDR3 is TGTGCCAGCAGTCCCGGGCTCTCCTACGAGCAGTACTTC.

This chain links TRBV27 with TRBJ2-2, with 7 bases lining up with TRBD1. The V segment lost 5 bases and the J segment 5 bases; nucleotides outside the gene matches: 11. This CDR3 is built from 16 residues. In germline, CDR1 is MNHEY, CDR2 SMNVEV (reference sequence). The CDR3, as DNA: TGTGCCAGCAGTCCTTATTCAGGGGGATGGACCGGGGAGCTGTTTTTT. As protein: CASSPYSGGWTGELFF.

Regarding this clonotype: One base away lies a much larger clone, so this may be a sequencing read error. The chain is built from TRBV4-3 and TRBJ1-1; D is unresolved. Trimming shortened V by 3 bases and J by 1 base, and 18 bases separated the two germline ends. The CDR3 totals 17 residues. Germline V gene lookup returns CDR1 LGHNA and CDR2 YSLEER. CDR3 DNA: TGCGCCAGCAGCCAGTCAATAGGAGGGTCTGGGAACACTGAAGCTTTCTTT. Protein sequence: CASSQSIGGSGNTEAFF.